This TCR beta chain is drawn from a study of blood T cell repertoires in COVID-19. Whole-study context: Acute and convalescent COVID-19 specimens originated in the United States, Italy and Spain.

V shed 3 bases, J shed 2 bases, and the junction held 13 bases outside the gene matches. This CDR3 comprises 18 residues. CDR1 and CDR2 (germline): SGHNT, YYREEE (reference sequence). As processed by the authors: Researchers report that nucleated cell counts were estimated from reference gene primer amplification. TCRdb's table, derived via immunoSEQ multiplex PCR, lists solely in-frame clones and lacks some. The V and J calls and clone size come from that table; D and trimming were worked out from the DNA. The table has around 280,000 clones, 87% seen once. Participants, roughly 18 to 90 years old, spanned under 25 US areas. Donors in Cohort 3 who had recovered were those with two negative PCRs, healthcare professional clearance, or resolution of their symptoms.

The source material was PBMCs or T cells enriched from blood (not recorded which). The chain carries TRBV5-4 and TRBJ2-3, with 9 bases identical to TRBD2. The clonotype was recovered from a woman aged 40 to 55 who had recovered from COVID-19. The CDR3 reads CASSSYLRLAGNTDTQYF. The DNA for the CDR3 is TGTGCCAGCAGCTCGTATCTCCGGCTAGCGGGAAACACAGATACGCAGTATTTT.